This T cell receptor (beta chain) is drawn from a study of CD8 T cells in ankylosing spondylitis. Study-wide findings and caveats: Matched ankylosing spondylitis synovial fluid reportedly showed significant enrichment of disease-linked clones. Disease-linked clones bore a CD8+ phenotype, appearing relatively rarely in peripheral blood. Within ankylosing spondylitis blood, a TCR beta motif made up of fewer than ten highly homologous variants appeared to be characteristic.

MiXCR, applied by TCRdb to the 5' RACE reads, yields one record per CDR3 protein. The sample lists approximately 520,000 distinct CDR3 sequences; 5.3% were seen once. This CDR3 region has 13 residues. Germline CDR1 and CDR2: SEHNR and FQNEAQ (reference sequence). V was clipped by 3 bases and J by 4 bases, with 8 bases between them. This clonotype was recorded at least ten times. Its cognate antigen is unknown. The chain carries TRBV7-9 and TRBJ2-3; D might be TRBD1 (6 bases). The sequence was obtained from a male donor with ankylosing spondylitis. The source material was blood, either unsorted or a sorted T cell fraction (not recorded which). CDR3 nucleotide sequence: TGTGCCAGCAGCTTCCAGGGGTCAGATACGCAGTATTTT. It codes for CASSFQGSDTQYF.